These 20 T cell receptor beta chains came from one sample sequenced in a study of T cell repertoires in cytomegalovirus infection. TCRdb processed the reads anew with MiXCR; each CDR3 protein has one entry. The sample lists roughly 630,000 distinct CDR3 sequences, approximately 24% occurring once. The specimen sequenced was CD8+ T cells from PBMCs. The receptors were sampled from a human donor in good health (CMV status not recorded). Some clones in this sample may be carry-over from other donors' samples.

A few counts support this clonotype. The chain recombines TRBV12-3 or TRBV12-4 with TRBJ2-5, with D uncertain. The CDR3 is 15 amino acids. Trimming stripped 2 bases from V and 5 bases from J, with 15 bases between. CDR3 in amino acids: CASSLNRPLWETQYF. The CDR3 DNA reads TGTGCCAGCAGTTTAAATAGGCCTCTATGGGAGACCCAGTACTTC.

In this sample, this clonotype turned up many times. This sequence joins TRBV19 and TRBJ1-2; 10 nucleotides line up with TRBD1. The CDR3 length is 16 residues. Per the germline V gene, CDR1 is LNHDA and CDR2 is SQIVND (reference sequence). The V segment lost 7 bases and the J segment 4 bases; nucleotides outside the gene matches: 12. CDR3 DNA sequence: TGTGCCAGTATCTCCGGGACAGGGGCTCGAGGCTATGGCTACACCTTC. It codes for CASISGTGARGYGYTF.

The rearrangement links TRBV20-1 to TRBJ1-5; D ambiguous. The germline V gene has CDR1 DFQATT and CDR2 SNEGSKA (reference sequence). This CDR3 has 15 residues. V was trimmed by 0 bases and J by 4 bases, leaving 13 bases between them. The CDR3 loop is CSARDEAVGNQPQHF. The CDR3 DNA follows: TGCAGTGCTAGAGATGAGGCGGTTGGGAATCAGCCCCAGCATTTT.

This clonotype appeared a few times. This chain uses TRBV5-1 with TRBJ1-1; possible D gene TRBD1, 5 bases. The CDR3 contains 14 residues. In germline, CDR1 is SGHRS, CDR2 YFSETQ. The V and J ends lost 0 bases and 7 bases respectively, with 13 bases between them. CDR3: CASSLVRDANEAFF. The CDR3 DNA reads TGCGCCAGCAGCTTGGTCCGGGACGCCAATGAAGCTTTCTTT.

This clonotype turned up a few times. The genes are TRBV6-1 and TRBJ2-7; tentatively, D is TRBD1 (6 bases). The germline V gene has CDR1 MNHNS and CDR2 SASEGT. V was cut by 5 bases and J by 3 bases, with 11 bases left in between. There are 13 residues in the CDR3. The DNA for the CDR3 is TGTGCCAGCAGTTCAGGGGATGGCTACGAGCAGTACGTC. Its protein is CASSSGDGYEQYV.

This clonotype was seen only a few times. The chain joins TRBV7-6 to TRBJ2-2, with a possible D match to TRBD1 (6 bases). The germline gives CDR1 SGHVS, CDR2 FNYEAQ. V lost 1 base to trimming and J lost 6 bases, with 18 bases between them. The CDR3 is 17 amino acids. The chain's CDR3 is CASSLVWGNRDPGELFF. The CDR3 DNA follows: TGTGCCAGCAGCTTAGTTTGGGGCAACAGGGACCCCGGGGAGCTGTTTTTT.

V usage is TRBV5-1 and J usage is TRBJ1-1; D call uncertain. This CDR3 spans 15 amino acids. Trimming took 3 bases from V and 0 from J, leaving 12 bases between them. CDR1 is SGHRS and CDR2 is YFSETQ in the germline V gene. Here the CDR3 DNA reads TGCGCCAGCAGCTCGTGGTCGGGGATGAACACTGAAGCTTTCTTT. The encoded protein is CASSSWSGMNTEAFF. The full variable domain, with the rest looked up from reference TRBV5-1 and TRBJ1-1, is KAGVTQTPRYLIKTRGQQVTLSCSPISGHRSVSWYQQTPGQGLQFLFEYFSETQRNKGNFPGRFSGRQFSNSRSEMNVSTLELGDSALYLCASSSWSGMNTEAFFGQGTRLTVV.

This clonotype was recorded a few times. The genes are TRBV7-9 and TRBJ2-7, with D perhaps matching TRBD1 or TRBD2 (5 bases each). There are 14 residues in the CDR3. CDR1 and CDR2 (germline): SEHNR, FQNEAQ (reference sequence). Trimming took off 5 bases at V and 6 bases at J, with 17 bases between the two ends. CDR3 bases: TGTGCCAGCAGCCTGGGGACCCGTCCCTTCGAGCAGTACGTC. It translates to CASSLGTRPFEQYV.

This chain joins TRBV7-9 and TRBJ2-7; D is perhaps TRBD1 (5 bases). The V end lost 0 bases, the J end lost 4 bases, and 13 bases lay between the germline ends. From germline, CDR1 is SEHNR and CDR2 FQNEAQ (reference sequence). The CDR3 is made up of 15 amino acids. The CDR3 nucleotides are TGTGCCAGCAGCTTAGCGGGTAGGGGTAGGTACGAGCAGTACGTC. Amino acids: CASSLAGRGRYEQYV.

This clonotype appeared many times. This CDR3 is CASSPAGGEFF. The CDR3 DNA is TGTGCCAGCAGCCCAGCGGGAGGGGAGTTCTTC. The chain links TRBV7-2 to TRBJ2-1, with 10 bases lining up with TRBD2. CDR3 length: 11 residues. J was trimmed by 14 bases and V by 5 bases; bases with no gene match: 3. The germline V gene encodes CDR1 SGHTA and CDR2 FQGNSA.

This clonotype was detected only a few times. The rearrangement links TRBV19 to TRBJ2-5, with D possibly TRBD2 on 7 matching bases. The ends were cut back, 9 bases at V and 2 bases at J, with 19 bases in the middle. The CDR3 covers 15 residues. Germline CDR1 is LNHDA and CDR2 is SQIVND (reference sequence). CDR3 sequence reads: CASSWGPSGQETQYF. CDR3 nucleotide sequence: TGTGCCAGCAGCTGGGGGCCTAGCGGACAAGAGACCCAGTACTTC.

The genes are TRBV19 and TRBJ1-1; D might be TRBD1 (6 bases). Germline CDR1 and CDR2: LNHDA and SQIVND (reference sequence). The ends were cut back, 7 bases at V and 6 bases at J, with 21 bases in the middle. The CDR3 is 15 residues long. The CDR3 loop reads CASTPAGTGLAEAFF. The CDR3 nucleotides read TGTGCCAGTACCCCCGCCGGCACAGGGCTCGCTGAAGCTTTCTTT.

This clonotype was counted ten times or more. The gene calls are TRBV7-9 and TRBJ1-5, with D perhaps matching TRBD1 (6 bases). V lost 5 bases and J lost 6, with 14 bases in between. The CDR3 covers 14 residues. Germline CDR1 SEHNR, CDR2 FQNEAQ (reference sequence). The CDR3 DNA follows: TGTGCCAGCAGCAGTACAGGGTATCCTCAGCCCCAGCATTTT. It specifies CASSSTGYPQPQHF.

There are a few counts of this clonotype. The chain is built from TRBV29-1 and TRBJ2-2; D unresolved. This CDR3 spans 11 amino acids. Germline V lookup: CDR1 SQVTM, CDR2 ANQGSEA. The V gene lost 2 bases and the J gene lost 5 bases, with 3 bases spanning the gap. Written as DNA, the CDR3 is TGCAGCGTTGAATGGACCGGGGAGCTGTTTTTT. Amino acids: CSVEWTGELFF.

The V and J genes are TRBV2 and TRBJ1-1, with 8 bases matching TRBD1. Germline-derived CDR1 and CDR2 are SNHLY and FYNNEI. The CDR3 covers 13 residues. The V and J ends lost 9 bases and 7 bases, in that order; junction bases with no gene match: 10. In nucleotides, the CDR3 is TGTGCCAGAGACAGGGGTGGTAAAGTTGAAGCTTTCTTT. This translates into CARDRGGKVEAFF. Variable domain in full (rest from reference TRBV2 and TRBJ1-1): EPEVTQTPSHQVTQMGQEVILRCVPISNHLYFYWYRQILGQKVEFLVSFYNNEISEKSEIFDDQFSVERPDGSNFTLKIRSTKLEDSAMYFCARDRGGKVEAFFGQGTRLTVV.

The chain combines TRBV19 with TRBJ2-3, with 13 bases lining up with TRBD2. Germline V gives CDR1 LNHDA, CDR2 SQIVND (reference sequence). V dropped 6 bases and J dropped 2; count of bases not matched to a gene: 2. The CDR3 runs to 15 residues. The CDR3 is CASRGLAGPTDTQYF. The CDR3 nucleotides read TGTGCCAGTAGGGGACTAGCGGGGCCCACAGATACGCAGTATTTT.

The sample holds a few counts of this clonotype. The CDR3 protein is CASSQQGAVDTQYF. CDR3 bases: TGTGCCAGCAGTCAACAGGGGGCTGTAGATACGCAGTATTTT. This sequence joins TRBV6-6 and TRBJ2-3, with 9 bases that match TRBD1. The V gene's germline CDR1 is MNHNY and CDR2 SVGAGI (reference sequence). This CDR3 comprises 14 residues. Unmatched junction bases numbered 5, after V lost 5 bases and J lost 5 bases.

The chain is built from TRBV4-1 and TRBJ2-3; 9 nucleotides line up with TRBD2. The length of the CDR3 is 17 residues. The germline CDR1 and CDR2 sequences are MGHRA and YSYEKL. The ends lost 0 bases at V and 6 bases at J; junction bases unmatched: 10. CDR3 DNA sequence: TGCGCCAGCAGCCAAGATACCAGCGGGGGGTTTAGGGATACGCAGTATTTT. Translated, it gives CASSQDTSGGFRDTQYF.

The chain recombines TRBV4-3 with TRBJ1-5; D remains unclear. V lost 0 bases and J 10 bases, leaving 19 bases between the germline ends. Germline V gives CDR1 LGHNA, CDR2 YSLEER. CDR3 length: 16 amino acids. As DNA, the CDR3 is TGCGCCAGCAGCCAAGAGGTGAGGACGGTCGTTGGACCCCAGCATTTT. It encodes CASSQEVRTVVGPQHF.

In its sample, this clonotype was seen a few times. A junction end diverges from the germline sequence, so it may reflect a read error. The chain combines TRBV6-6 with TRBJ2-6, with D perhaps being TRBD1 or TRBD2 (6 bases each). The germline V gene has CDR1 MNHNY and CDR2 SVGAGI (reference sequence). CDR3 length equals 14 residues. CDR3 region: CASSHGSGADVLTF. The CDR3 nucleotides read TGTGCCAGCAGTCATGGGTCGGGGGCCGACGTCCTGACTTTC.